Shown below are 15 T cell receptor beta chains from a single sample sequenced in a study of long-term antiretroviral therapy in people with HIV. The authors ran the immunoSEQ assay, v3.0, at survey level. The assay was immunoSEQ multiplex PCR, and TCRdb's table has in-frame clones only and misses some. The data show some 16,000 clones, roughly 85% seen once. This material consisted of unsorted PBMCs, taken 0.5 years after starting antiretroviral therapy. All receptors derive from a middle-aged woman with HIV.

The chain has TRBV29-1 and TRBJ2-5, with TRBD1 matching over 7 bases. V was clipped by 4 bases and J by 5 bases; unmatched bases: 10. The CDR3 is 14 residues long. The germline CDR1 and CDR2 sequences are SQVTM and ANQGSEA. Here the CDR3 reads CSVVPGGVGETQYF. CDR3 DNA: TGCAGCGTTGTTCCAGGGGGAGTTGGGGAGACCCAGTACTTC.

The chain couples TRBV5-1 to TRBJ2-1, with TRBD2 identical over 15 bases. Germline assignment: CDR1 SGHRS and CDR2 YFSETQ. This CDR3 has 17 amino acids. The V gene end was trimmed by 2 bases and the J gene end by 7 bases; junction bases not matched to a gene: 7. Here the CDR3 DNA reads TGCGCCAGCAGCTTCCGCACCGGGACTAGCGGGAGGAATGAGCAGTTCTTC. It is translated as CASSFRTGTSGRNEQFF.

The CDR3 DNA sequence: TGTGCCAGCAGTGTACTAGACGGTGCCGATGAGCAGTTCTTC. Protein: CASSVLDGADEQFF. The rearrangement links TRBV2 to TRBJ2-1, with D maybe TRBD2 (5 bases). CDR1 and CDR2 from the germline V gene are SNHLY and FYNNEI. The ends were cut back, 4 bases at V and 8 bases at J, with 15 bases in the middle. The CDR3 totals 14 residues.

The rearrangement links TRBV7-2 to TRBJ2-7; 8 bases fit TRBD1. The germline V gene encodes CDR1 SGHTA and CDR2 FQGNSA. V lost 5 bases and J lost 7; bases outside the gene matches: 7. This CDR3 comprises 13 residues. CDR3 protein: CASSPGQGLEQYF. In DNA, the CDR3 is TGTGCCAGCAGCCCCGGACAGGGATTAGAGCAGTACTTC.

This clone came up once. V is TRBV7-6 and J is TRBJ2-1, with D possibly matching TRBD1 (6 bases). CDR3 length: 11 amino acids. The germline CDR1 and CDR2 sequences are SGHVS and FNYEAQ. Deletions cut 2 bases from V and 10 bases from J, with 6 bases between. CDR3 DNA sequence: TGTGCCAGCAGCTTACAGGGGGAGCAGTTCTTC. Translation gives CASSLQGEQFF.

In regard to this clone: The junction does not match germline at one end; this may be a read error. V usage is TRBV9 and J usage is TRBJ2-5; D is perhaps TRBD2 (5 bases). This CDR3 region has 17 residues. CDR1 and CDR2 from the germline V gene are SGDLS and YYNGEE. The CDR3 loop reads CASTSRVSGPRQEAQYF. The CDR3 coding sequence is TGTGCCAGCACCTCACGAGTGAGCGGCCCTCGACAAGAGGCCCAGTACTTC.

The CDR3 DNA reads TGTGCCAGCAGCTTCGGGACTAGCGTTTTCAATGAGCAGTTCTTC. Its protein product is CASSFGTSVFNEQFF. This chain joins TRBV7-6 and TRBJ2-1; 10 positions agree with TRBD2. Germline V gene lookup returns CDR1 SGHVS and CDR2 FNYEAQ. The CDR3 is made up of 15 amino acids. The junction had 5 bases not matched to a gene; V was cut back by 3 bases and J by 6 bases.

The rearrangement uses TRBV30 and TRBJ1-3, with D possibly TRBD1 on 6 matching bases. This CDR3 is 14 amino acids long. The V gene's germline CDR1 is GTSNPN and CDR2 SVGIG (reference sequence). V lost 0 bases, J lost 4 bases, and 10 bases lay in between. The chain's CDR3 is CAWSVQGSGNTIYF. The CDR3 nucleotides read TGTGCCTGGAGTGTACAGGGATCGGGAAACACCATATATTTT.

This sequence joins TRBV7-2 and TRBJ1-2; no firm D call. V was pared by 0 bases and J by 8 bases, with 10 bases between. The CDR3 consists of 13 residues. Germline lookup yields CDR1 SGHTA and CDR2 FQGNSA. CDR3 sequence: CASSLAAARGYTF. CDR3 bases: TGTGCCAGCAGCTTAGCGGCCGCCCGAGGCTACACCTTC.

The chain couples TRBV5-1 to TRBJ2-7, with D perhaps given as TRBD1 or TRBD2 (6 bases each). Germline values: CDR1 SGHRS, CDR2 YFSETQ. The CDR3 length is 19 residues. The germline V and J ends were trimmed by 0 bases and 3 bases, with 25 bases remaining between them. CDR3 sequence reads: CASSLGGGPGQRLNYEQYF. CDR3 in DNA: TGCGCCAGCAGCTTGGGAGGGGGGCCAGGGCAGCGTCTAAACTACGAGCAGTACTTC. Complete variable domain (other parts from reference TRBV5-1 and TRBJ2-7): KAGVTQTPRYLIKTRGQQVTLSCSPISGHRSVSWYQQTPGQGLQFLFEYFSETQRNKGNFPGRFSGRQFSNSRSEMNVSTLELGDSALYLCASSLGGGPGQRLNYEQYFGPGTRLTVT.

The gene calls are TRBV27 and TRBJ2-2; D uncertain. This CDR3 is 14 amino acids long. Germline CDR1 reads MNHEY; CDR2 reads SMNVEV (reference sequence). The V gene lost 4 bases and the J gene lost 6 bases, with 12 bases spanning the gap. This CDR3 reads CASSYLDSPGELFF. Here the CDR3 DNA reads TGTGCCAGCAGTTATCTTGATTCCCCCGGGGAGCTGTTTTTT.

CDR3 DNA sequence: TGCGCCAGCAGCCAAGATACGACCGCAGGAAACACCATATATTTT. Residues: CASSQDTTAGNTIYF. V usage is TRBV4-3 and J usage is TRBJ1-3; D is uncertain. CDR1 LGHNA and CDR2 YSLEER come from the germline V gene. V was trimmed by 0 bases and J by 4 bases, leaving 10 bases between them. The CDR3 has 15 residues.

This clone has a single count. The J gene is TRBJ2-3, the V gene TRBV5-1; D gene unclear. The CDR3 totals 12 residues. Germline CDR1 reads SGHRS; CDR2 reads YFSETQ. V lost 0 bases, J lost 7 bases, and 6 bases lay in between. This CDR3 is CASSLDVNTQYF. In DNA form, the CDR3 reads TGCGCCAGCAGCTTGGATGTGAATACGCAGTATTTT.

Regarding this clone: Other DNA sequences in this sample translate to the same CDR3. V and J are TRBV5-1 and TRBJ2-5; TRBD1 matches 7 bases. The junction had 5 bases not matched to a gene; V was cut back by 3 bases and J by 3 bases. Germline V CDR1 and CDR2: SGHRS, YFSETQ. The CDR3 extends over 14 amino acids. Here the CDR3 reads CASSSRTGEETQYF. CDR3 bases: TGCGCCAGCAGCTCAAGGACAGGAGAAGAGACCCAGTACTTC.

J is TRBJ2-1 and V is TRBV5-6, with 9 bases fitting TRBD1. Germline V gene data show CDR1 as SGHDT and CDR2 as YYEEEE. V shed 4 bases and J 3 bases; nucleotides not matched to a gene: 5. The length of the CDR3 is 15 residues. CDR3 in amino acids: CASSGGTGYYNEQFF. In DNA form, the CDR3 reads TGTGCCAGCAGCGGCGGGACAGGGTACTACAATGAGCAGTTCTTC.